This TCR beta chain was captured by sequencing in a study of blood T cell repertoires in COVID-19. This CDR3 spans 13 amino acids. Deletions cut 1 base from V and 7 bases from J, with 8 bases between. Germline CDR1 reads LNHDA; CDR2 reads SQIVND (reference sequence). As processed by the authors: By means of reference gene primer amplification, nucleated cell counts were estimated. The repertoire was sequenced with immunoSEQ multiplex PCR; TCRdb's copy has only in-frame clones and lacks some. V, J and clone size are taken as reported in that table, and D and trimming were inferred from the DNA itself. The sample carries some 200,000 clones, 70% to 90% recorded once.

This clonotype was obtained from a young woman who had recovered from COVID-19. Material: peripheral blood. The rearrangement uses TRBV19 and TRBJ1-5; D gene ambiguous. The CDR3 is CASSIGFRQPQHF. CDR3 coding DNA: TGTGCCAGTAGTATAGGGTTCAGGCAGCCCCAGCATTTT.